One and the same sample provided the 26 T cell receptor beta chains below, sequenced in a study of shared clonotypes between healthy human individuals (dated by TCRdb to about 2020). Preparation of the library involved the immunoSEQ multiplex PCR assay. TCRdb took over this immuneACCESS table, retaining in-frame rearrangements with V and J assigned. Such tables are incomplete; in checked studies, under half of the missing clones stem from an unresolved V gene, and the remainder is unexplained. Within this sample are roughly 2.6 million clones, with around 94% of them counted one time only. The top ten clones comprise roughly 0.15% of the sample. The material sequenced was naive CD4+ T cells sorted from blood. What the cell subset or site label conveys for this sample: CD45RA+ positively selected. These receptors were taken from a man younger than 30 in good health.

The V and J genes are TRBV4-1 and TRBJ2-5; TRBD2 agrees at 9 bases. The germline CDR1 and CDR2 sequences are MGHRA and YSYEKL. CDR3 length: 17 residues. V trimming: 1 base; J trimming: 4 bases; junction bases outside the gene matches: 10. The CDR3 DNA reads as TGCGCCAGCAGCCAAGGAATGGGCGGGGGGGCCGTAGAGACCCAGTACTTC. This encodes CASSQGMGGGAVETQYF.

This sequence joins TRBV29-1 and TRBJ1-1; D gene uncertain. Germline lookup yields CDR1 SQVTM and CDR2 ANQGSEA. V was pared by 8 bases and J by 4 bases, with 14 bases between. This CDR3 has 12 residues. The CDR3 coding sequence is TGCAGCTCAACGGAAGGGTTCACTGAAGCTTTCTTT. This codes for CSSTEGFTEAFF.

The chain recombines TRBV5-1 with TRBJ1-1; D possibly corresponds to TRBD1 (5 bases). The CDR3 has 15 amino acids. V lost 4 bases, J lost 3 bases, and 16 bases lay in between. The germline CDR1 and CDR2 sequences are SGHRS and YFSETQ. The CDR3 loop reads CASSRSSGWDTEAFF. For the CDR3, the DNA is TGCGCCAGCAGCCGCTCGTCAGGGTGGGACACTGAAGCTTTCTTT.

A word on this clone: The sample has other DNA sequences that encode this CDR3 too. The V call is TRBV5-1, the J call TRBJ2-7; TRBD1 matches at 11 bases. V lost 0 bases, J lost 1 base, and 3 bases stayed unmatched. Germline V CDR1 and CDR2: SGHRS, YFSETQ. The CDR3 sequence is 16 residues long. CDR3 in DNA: TGCGCCAGCAGCTTGGCCGGACAGGGGGCTTCCTACGAGCAGTACTTC. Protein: CASSLAGQGASYEQYF.

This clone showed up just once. CDR3 DNA: TGTGCCAGCAGTTCCGGACAGGGCGGTGAGCAGTTCTTC. It translates to CASSSGQGGEQFF. The V gene is TRBV6-5, the J gene TRBJ2-1; 8 bases agree with TRBD1. The CDR3 is 13 residues long. V dropped 4 bases and J dropped 9; count of bases not matched to a gene: 5. Germline V gives CDR1 MNHEY, CDR2 SVGAGI.

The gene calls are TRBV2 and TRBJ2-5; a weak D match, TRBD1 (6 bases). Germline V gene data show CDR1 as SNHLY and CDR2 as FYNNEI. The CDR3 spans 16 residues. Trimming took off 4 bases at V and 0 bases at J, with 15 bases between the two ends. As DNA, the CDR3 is TGTGCCAGCAGTGTGGCCGGGACACCAAACCAAGAGACCCAGTACTTC. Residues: CASSVAGTPNQETQYF. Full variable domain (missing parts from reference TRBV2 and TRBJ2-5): EPEVTQTPSHQVTQMGQEVILRCVPISNHLYFYWYRQILGQKVEFLVSFYNNEISEKSEIFDDQFSVERPDGSNFTLKIRSTKLEDSAMYFCASSVAGTPNQETQYFGPGTRLLVL.

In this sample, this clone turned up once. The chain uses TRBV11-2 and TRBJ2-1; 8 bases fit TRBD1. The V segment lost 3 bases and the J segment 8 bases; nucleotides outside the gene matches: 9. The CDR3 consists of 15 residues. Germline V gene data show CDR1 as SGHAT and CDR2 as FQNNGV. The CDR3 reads CASSFTGRGLHEQFF. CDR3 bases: TGTGCCAGCAGCTTCACGGGCAGGGGGCTCCATGAGCAGTTCTTC.

The DNA of the CDR3 is TGCGCCAGCAGCGCCGACGGAGATAGGAATCAGCCCCAGCATTTT. Translating it yields CASSADGDRNQPQHF. The chain is built from TRBV5-1 and TRBJ1-5; D not certain. CDR3 length equals 15 residues. Trimming removed 4 bases from V and 4 bases from J, with 15 bases in between. Germline lookup yields CDR1 SGHRS and CDR2 YFSETQ.

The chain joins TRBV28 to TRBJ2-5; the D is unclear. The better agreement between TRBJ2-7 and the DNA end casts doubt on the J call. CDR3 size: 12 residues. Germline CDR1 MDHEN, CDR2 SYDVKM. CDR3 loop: CASLSVPYEQYF. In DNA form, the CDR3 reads TGTGCCAGCTTATCCGTACCCTACGAGCAGTACTTC.

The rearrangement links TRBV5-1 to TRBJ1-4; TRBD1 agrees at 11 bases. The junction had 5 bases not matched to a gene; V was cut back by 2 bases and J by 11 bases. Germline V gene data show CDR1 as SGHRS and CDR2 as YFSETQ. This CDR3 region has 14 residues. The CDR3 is CASSFRDRGEKLFF. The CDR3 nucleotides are TGCGCCAGCAGCTTCCGGGACAGGGGGGAGAAACTGTTTTTT.

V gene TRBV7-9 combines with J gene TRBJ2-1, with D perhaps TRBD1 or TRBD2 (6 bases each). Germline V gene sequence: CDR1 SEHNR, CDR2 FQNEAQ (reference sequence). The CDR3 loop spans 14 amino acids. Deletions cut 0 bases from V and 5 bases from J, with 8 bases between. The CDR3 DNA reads TGTGCCAGCAGCTTAGCGGGGGGCGACAATGAGCAGTTCTTC. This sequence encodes CASSLAGGDNEQFF.

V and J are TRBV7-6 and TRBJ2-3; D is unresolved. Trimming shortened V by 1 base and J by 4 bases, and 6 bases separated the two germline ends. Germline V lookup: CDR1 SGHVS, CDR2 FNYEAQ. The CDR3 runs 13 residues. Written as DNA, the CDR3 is TGTGCCAGCAGCTTAGGGAACGCAGATACGCAGTATTTT. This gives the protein CASSLGNADTQYF.

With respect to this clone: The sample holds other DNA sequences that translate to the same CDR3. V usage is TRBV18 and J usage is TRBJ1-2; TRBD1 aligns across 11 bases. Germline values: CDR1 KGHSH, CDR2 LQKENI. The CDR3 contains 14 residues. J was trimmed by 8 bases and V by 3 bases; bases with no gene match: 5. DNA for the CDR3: TGTGCCAGCTCACCTCCGGGACAGGGGGGCGGCTACACCTTC. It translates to CASSPPGQGGGYTF.

CDR3 sequence: CASSLDTRKGPLNTEAFF. CDR3 nucleotide sequence: TGTGCCAGCAGCTTGGACACACGAAAGGGACCGCTGAACACTGAAGCTTTCTTT. This chain connects TRBV5-8 to TRBJ1-1, with D possibly TRBD1 on 5 matching bases. CDR1 SGHTS and CDR2 YDEGEE come from the germline V gene. This CDR3 spans 18 amino acids. The ends were cut back, 0 bases at V and 0 bases at J, with 18 bases in the middle.

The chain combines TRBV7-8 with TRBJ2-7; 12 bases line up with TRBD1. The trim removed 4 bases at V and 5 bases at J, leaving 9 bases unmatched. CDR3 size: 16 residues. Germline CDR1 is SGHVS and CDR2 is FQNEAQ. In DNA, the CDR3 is TGTGCCAGCAGCTCCCACCGGGACAGGGGGCCCCACGAGCAGTACTTC. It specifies CASSSHRDRGPHEQYF.

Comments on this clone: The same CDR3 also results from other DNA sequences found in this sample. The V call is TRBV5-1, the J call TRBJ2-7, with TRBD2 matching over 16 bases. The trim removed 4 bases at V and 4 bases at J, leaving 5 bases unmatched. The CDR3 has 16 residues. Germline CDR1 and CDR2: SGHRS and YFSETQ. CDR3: CASSPGLAGGTYEQYF. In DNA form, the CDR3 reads TGCGCCAGCAGCCCGGGACTAGCGGGGGGGACTTACGAGCAGTACTTC.

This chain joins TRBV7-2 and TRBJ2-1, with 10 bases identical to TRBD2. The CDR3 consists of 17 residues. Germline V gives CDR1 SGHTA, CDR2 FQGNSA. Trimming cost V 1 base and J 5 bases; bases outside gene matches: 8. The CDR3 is CASSLGIAGGPDNEQFF. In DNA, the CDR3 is TGTGCCAGCAGCTTAGGGATAGCGGGGGGCCCCGACAATGAGCAGTTCTTC.

The DNA for the CDR3 is TGTGCCAGCAGTTGGGACAGGGCTAAGGGAACCTACGAGCAGTACTTC. As protein: CASSWDRAKGTYEQYF. The rearrangement links TRBV6-5 to TRBJ2-7; 9 bases are shared with TRBD1. Unmatched junction bases numbered 9, after V lost 4 bases and J lost 2 bases. The CDR3 is 16 residues long. The germline gives CDR1 MNHEY, CDR2 SVGAGI.

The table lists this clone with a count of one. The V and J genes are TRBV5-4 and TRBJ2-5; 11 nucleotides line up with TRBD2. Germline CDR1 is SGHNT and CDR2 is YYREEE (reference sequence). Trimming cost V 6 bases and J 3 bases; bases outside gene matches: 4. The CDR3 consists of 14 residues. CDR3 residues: CASTLGLAEETQYF. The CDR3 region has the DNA TGTGCCAGCACACTGGGACTAGCGGAAGAGACCCAGTACTTC. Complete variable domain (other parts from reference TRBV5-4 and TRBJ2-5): ETGVTQSPTHLIKTRGQQVTLRCSSQSGHNTVSWYQQALGQGPQFIFQYYREEENGRGNFPPRFSGLQFPNYSSELNVNALELDDSALYLCASTLGLAEETQYFGPGTRLLVL.

The CDR3 is CSVDQGLGETQYF. The CDR3 nucleotides are TGCAGCGTTGACCAGGGGTTGGGGGAGACCCAGTACTTC. This rearrangement joins TRBV29-1 to TRBJ2-5; tentatively, D is TRBD1 (6 bases). This CDR3 is built from 13 residues. V lost 3 bases, J lost 5 bases, and 13 bases lay in between. Germline V gene sequence: CDR1 SQVTM, CDR2 ANQGSEA.

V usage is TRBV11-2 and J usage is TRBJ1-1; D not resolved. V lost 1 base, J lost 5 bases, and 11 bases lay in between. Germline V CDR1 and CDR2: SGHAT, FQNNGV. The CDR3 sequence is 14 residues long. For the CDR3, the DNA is TGTGCCAGCAGCTTAGGTAGGGAGATGACTGAAGCTTTCTTT. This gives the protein CASSLGREMTEAFF.

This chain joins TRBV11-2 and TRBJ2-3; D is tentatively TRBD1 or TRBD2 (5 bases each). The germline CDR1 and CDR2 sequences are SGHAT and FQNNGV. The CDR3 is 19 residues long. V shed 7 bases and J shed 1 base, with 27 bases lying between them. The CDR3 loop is CASTPWTSGPLGGTDTQYF. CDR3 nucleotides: TGTGCCAGCACCCCATGGACCTCGGGTCCATTGGGGGGCACAGATACGCAGTATTTT.

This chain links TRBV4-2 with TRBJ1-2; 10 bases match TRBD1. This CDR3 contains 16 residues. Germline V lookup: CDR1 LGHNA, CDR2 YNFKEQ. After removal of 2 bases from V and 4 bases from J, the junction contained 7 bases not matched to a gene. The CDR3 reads CASSQQRQGAGYGYTF. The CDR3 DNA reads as TGTGCCAGCAGCCAACAAAGACAGGGGGCTGGCTATGGCTACACCTTC.

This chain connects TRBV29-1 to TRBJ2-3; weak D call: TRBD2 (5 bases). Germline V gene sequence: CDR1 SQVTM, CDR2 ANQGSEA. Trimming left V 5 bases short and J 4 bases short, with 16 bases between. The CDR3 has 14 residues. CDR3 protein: CSVYKRTQADTQYF. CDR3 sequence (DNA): TGCAGCGTTTATAAGCGGACCCAGGCAGATACGCAGTATTTT.

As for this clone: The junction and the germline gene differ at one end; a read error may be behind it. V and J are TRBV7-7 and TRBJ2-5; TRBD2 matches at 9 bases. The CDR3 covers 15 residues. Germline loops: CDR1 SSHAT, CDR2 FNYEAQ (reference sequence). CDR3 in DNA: TGTGCTAGCAGCTTAGTCGCGGGAGGGCTAGAGACCCAGTACTTC. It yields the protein CASSLVAGGLETQYF.

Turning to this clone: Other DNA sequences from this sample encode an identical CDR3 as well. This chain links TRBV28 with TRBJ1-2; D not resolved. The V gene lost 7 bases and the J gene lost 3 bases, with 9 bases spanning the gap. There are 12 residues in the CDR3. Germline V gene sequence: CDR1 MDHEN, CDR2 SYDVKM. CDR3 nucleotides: TGTGCCAGCATTACCGGGGACTATGGCTACACCTTC. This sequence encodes CASITGDYGYTF.